In its sample, the clone carrying this T cell receptor beta chain was seen a few times. This specimen comes from a study of blood T cell repertoires in COVID-19. The V gene's germline CDR1 is MNHEY and CDR2 SMNVEV (reference sequence). Deletions cut 8 bases from V and 6 bases from J, with 19 bases between. The CDR3 consists of 14 residues. Produced via immunoSEQ multiplex PCR; TCRdb's table is partial and in-frame only. The data show around 140,000 clones, around 89% seen once. This sequence originates from a man in his 60s with active or convalescent COVID-19. The sample was peripheral blood. The rearrangement links TRBV27 to TRBJ1-2, with D hard to call. The CDR3 DNA is TGTGCCAGCGGACGACCTTGGAGGCTAGATGGCTACACCTTC. Its protein is CASGRPWRLDGYTF.